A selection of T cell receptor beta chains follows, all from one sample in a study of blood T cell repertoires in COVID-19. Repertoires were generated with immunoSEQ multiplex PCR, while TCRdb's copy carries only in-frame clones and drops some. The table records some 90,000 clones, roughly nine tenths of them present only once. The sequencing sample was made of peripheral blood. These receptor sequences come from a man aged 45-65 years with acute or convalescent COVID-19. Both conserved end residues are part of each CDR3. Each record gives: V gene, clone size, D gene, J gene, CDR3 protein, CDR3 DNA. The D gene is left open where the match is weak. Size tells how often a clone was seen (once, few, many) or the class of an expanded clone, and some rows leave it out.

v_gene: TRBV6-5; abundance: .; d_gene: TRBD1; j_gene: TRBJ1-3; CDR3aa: CAGQQGAGNTIYF; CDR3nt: TGTGCCGGTCAACAGGGGGCTGGAAACACCATATATTTT
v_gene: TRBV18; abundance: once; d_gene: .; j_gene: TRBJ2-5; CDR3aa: CASSPRRGLQETQYF; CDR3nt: TGTGCCAGCTCACCTCGGAGGGGCCTCCAAGAGACCCAGTACTTC
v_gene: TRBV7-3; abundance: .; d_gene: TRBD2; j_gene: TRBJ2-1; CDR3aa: CASSFTTSGGVYEQFF; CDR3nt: TGTGCCAGCAGCTTTACGACTAGCGGGGGGGTCTATGAGCAGTTCTTC
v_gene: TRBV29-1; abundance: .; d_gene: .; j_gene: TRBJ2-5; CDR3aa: CSVEWGRVGTQYF; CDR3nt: TGCAGCGTTGAATGGGGGCGGGTGGGGACCCAGTACTTC
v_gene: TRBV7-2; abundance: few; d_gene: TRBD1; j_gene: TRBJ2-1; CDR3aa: CASSHGQVNNEQFF; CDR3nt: TGTGCCAGCAGCCACGGACAGGTGAACAATGAGCAGTTCTTC
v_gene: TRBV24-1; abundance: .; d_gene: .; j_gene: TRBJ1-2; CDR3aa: CATSDGRVRGYTF; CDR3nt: TGTGCCACCAGTGATGGGAGGGTTCGCGGCTACACCTTC
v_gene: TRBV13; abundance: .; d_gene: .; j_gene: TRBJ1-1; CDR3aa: CASSLARQEAFF; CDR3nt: TGTGCCAGCAGCTTAGCTAGGCAGGAAGCTTTCTTT
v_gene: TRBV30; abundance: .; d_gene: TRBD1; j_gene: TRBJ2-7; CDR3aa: CAWGQGMISEQYF; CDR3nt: TGTGCCTGGGGACAGGGTATGATATCCGAGCAGTACTTC
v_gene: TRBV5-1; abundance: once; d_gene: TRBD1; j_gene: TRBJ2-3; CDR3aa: CASSRGQGETDTQYF; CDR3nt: TGCGCCAGCAGCAGGGGACAGGGGGAAACAGATACGCAGTATTTT
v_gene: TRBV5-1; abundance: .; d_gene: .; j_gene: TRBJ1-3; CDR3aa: CASRGEASGNTIYF; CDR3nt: TGCGCCAGCAGAGGGGAGGCCTCTGGAAACACCATATATTTT
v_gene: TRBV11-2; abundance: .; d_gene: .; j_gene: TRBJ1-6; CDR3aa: CASSPLLSNNSPLHF; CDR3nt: TGTGCCAGCAGCCCACTTCTCTCAAATAATTCACCCCTCCACTTT
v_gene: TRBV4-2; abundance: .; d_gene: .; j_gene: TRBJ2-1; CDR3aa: CASSRGGGFNEQFF; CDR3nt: TGTGCCAGCAGCCGGGGCGGTGGCTTCAATGAGCAGTTCTTC
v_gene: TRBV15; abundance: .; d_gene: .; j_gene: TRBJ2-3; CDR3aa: CATSRDRGRGITDTQYF; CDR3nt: TGTGCCACCAGCAGAGATCGTGGCAGGGGTATTACAGATACGCAGTATTTT
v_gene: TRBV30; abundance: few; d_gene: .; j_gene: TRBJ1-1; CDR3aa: CAWSPRQLLMNTEAFF; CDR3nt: TGTGCCTGGAGTCCCAGGCAGCTCCTTATGAACACTGAAGCTTTCTTT
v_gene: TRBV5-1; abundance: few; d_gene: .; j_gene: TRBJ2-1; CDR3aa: CASSLEGGFTNEQFF; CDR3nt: TGCGCCAGCAGCTTGGAGGGAGGCTTTACGAATGAGCAGTTCTTC
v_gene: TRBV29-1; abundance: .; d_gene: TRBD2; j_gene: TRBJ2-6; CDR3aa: CSVAGDSSGANVLTF; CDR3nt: TGCAGCGTGGCGGGGGATTCCTCTGGGGCCAACGTCCTGACTTTC
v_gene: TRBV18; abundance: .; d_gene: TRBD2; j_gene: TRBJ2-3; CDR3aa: CASSSTSRPDTQYF; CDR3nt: TGTGCCAGCTCATCGACTAGCCGTCCAGATACGCAGTATTTT
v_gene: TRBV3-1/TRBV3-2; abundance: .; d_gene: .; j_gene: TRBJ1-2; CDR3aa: CASSPPLNRVGYGYTF; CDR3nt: TGTGCCAGCAGCCCCCCCTTGAACAGGGTTGGTTATGGCTACACCTTC
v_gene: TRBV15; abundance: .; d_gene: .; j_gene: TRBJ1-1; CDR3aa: CATSRDTSRTEAFF; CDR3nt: TGTGCCACCAGCAGAGATACCTCGCGCACTGAAGCTTTCTTT
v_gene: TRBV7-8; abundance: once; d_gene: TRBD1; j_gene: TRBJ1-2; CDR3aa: CASTKRGDRGFYGYTF; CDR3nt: TGTGCCAGCACAAAGAGGGGGGACAGGGGTTTCTATGGCTACACCTTC
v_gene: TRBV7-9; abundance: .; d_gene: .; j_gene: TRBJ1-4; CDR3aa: CASSLQGWGEKLFF; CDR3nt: TGTGCCAGCAGCTTACAGGGATGGGGTGAAAAACTGTTTTTT
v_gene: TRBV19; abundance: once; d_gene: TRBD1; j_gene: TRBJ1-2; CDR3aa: CASSPGQGNYGYTF; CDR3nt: TGTGCCAGTAGTCCCGGACAGGGCAACTATGGCTACACCTTC
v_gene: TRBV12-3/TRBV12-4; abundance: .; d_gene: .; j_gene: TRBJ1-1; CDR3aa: CASSTRGGAFF; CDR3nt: TGTGCCAGCAGTACCCGCGGGGGGGCTTTCTTT
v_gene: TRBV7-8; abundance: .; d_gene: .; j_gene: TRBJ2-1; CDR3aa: CASSLAREGRGFF; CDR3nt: TGTGCCAGCAGCTTAGCGCGTGAGGGGCGGGGGTTCTTC
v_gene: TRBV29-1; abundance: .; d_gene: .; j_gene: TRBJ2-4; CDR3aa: CSVLSGTLGNIQYF; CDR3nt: TGCAGCGTATTATCGGGGACACTTGGGAACATTCAGTACTTC
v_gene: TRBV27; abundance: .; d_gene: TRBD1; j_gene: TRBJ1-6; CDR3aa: CASSAGQGIGSPLHF; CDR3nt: TGTGCCAGCAGTGCCGGACAGGGAATAGGTTCACCCCTCCACTTT
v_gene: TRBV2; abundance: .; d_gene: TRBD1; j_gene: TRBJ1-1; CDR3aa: CARGQGVTEAFF; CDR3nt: TGTGCCAGGGGACAGGGGGTCACTGAAGCTTTCTTT
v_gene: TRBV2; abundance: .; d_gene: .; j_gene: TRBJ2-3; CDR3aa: CASSPRGAGGDTQYF; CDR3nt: TGTGCCAGCAGTCCCCGGGGGGCCGGGGGAGATACGCAGTATTTT
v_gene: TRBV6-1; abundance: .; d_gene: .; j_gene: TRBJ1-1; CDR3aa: CASSEMLAGEAFF; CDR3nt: TGTGCCAGCAGTGAAATGTTGGCGGGTGAAGCTTTCTTT
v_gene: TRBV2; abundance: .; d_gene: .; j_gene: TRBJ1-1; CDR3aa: CASSEAVAGGTEAFF; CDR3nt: TGTGCCAGCAGTGAAGCGGTCGCAGGTGGCACTGAAGCTTTCTTT
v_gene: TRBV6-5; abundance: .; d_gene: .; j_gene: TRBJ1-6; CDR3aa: CASAQGQTNSPLHF; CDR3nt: TGTGCCAGCGCGCAGGGACAAACAAATTCACCCCTCCACTTT
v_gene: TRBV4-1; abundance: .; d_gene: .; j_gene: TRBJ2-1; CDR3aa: CATSPSRSSYNEQFF; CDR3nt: TGCGCCACTTCTCCTTCGAGGAGCTCCTACAATGAGCAGTTCTTC
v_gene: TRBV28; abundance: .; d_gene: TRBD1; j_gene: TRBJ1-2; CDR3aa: CASRPQGAGQGNYGYTF; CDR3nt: TGTGCCAGCAGACCGCAGGGGGCAGGTCAGGGTAACTATGGCTACACCTTC
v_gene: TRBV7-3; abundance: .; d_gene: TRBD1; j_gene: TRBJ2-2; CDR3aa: CASSWDRVTGELFF; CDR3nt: TGTGCCAGCAGTTGGGACAGGGTCACCGGGGAGCTGTTTTTT
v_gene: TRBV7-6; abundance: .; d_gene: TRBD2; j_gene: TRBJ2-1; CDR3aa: CASSPLSGSSYNEQFF; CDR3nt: TGTGCCAGCAGCCCGCTTAGCGGGAGCTCCTACAATGAGCAGTTCTTC
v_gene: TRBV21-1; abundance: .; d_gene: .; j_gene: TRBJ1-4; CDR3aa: CASSKALEGTGISATNEKLFF; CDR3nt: TGTGCCAGCAGCAAAGCGCTAGAAGGGACAGGGATCTCCGCAACTAATGAAAAACTGTTTTTT
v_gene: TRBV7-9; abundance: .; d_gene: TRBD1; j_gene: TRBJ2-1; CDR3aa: CASRPSGTGFGEQFF; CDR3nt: TGTGCCAGCAGACCATCCGGGACAGGGTTTGGTGAGCAGTTCTTC
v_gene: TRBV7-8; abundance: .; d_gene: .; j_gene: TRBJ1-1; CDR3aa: CASSLVQGGTEAFF; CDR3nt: TGTGCCAGCAGCTTAGTACAGGGTGGCACTGAAGCTTTCTTT
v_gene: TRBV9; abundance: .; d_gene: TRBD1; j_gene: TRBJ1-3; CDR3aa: CASSVKDRATGNTIYF; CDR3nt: TGTGCCAGCAGCGTTAAGGACAGGGCGACTGGAAACACCATATATTTT
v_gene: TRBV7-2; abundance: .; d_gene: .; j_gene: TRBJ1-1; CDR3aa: CASSSQGNTEAFF; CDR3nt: TGTGCCAGCAGCTCCCAGGGGAACACTGAAGCTTTCTTT
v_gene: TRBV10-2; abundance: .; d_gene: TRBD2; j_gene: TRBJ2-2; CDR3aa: CASGGGGPNTGELFF; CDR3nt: TGCGCCAGCGGTGGGGGAGGGCCAAACACCGGGGAGCTGTTTTTT
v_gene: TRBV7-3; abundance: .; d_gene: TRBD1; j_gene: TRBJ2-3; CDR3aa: CASSLTGVEADTQYF; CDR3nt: TGTGCCAGCAGCCTGACAGGGGTAGAGGCAGATACGCAGTATTTT
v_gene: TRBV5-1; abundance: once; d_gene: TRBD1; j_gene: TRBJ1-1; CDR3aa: CASTRQNTGGGEAFF; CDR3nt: TGCGCCAGCACACGCCAAAATACAGGGGGCGGGGAGGCTTTCTTT
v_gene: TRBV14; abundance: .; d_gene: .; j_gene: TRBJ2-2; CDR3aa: CASSRRGLTGSNTGELFF; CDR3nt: TGTGCCAGCAGCCGCCGAGGATTGACAGGATCGAACACCGGGGAGCTGTTTTTT
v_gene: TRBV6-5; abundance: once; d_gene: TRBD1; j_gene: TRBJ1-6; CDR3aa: CASSRDSNNSPLHF; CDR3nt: TGTGCCAGCAGCAGGGACAGCAATAATTCACCCCTCCACTTT
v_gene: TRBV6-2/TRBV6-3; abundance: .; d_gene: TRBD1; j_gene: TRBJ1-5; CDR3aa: CASSYADRGLGQPQHF; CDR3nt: TGTGCCAGCAGTTACGCGGACAGGGGGCTTGGGCAGCCCCAGCATTTT
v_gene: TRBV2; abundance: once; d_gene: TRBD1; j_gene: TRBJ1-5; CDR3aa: CASSQGVSNQPQHF; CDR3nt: TGTGCCAGCAGTCAGGGGGTGAGCAATCAGCCCCAGCATTTT
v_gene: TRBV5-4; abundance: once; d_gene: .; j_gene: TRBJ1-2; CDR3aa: CASSSTGFTGYGYTF; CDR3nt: TGTGCCAGCAGCAGTACAGGGTTTACGGGCTATGGCTACACCTTC
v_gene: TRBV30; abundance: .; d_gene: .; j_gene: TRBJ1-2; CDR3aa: CAWSLRSARGYGYTF; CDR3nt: TGTGCCTGGAGCCTACGTTCGGCTCGGGGATATGGCTACACCTTC
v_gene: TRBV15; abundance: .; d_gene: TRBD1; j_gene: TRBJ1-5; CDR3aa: CATSRGQGENQPQHF; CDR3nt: TGTGCCACCAGCAGGGGACAGGGGGAAAATCAGCCCCAGCATTTT
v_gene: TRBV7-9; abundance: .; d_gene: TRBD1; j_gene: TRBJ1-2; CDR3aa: CASSARDSSGYTF; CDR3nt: TGTGCCAGCAGCGCTCGGGACAGTTCTGGCTACACCTTC
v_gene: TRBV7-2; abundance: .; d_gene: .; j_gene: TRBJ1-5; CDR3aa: CASSLHSNQPQHF; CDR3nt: TGTGCCAGCAGCTTGCACAGTAATCAGCCCCAGCATTTT
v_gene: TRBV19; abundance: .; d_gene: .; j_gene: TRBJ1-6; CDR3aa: CASNPQAAYNSPLHF; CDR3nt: TGTGCCAGTAACCCGCAGGCCGCTTATAATTCACCCCTCCACTTT
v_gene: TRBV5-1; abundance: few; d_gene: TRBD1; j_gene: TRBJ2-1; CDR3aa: CASSNIQGHEQFF; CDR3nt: TGCGCCAGCAGCAATATACAGGGGCATGAGCAGTTCTTC
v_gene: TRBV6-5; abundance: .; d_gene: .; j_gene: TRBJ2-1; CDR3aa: CASSYRGRPSYNEQFF; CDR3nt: TGTGCCAGCAGTTACCGAGGGAGGCCCTCCTACAATGAGCAGTTCTTC
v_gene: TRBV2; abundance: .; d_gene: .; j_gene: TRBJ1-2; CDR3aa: CASSENRVNYGYTF; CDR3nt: TGTGCCAGCAGTGAAAACAGGGTTAACTATGGCTACACCTTC
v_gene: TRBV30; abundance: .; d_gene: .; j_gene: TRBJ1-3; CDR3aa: CAWSTLRGNTIYF; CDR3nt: TGTGCCTGGAGTACCCTCAGGGGAAACACCATATATTTT
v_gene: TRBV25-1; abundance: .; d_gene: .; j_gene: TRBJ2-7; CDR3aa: CASGGVSYEQYF; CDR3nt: TGTGCCAGCGGAGGGGTCTCCTACGAGCAGTACTTC